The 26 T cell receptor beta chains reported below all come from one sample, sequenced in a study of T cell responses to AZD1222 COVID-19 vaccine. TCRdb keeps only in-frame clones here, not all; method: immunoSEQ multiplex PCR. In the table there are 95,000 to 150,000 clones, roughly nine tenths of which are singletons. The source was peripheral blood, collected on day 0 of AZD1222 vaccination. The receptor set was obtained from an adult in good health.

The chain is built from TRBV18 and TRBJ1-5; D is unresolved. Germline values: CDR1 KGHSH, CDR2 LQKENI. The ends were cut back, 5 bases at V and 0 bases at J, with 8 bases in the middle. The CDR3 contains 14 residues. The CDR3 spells CASSKRDSNQPQHF. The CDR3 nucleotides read TGTGCCAGCTCAAAGCGAGATAGCAATCAGCCCCAGCATTTT. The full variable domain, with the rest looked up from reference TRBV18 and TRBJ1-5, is NAGVMQNPRHLVRRRGQEARLRCSPMKGHSHVYWYRQLPEEGLKFMVYLQKENIIDESGMPKERFSAEFPKEGPSILRIQQVVRGDSAAYFCASSKRDSNQPQHFGDGTRLSIL.

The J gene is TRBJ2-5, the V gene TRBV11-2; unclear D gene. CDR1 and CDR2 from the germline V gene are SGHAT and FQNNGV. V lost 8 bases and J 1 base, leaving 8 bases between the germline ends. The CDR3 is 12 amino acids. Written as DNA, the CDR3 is TGTGCCAGCGAGGACGTCCAAGAGACCCAGTACTTC. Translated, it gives CASEDVQETQYF.

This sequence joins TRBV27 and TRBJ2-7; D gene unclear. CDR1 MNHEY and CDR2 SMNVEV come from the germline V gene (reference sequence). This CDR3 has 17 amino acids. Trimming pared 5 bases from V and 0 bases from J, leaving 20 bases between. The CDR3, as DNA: TGTGCCAGCAGTCCCCTTCCGGCTACGCCGAGCTCCTACGAGCAGTACTTC. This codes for CASSPLPATPSSYEQYF.

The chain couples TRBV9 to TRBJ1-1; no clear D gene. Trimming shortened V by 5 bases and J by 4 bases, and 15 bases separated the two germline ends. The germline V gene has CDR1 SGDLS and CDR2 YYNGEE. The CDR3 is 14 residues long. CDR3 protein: CASSYGGLGTEAFF. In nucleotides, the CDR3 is TGTGCCAGCAGTTACGGTGGTCTGGGCACTGAAGCTTTCTTT.

The CDR3 DNA reads TGTGCCAGCTCACTCGATCCAGTGTCAGCAACTAATGAAAAACTGTTTTTT. Protein sequence: CASSLDPVSATNEKLFF. This sequence joins TRBV18 and TRBJ1-4; no reliable D call. This CDR3 contains 17 residues. Trimming took 4 bases from V and 0 from J, leaving 15 bases between them. Germline V CDR1 and CDR2: KGHSH, LQKENI.

CDR3 sequence (DNA): TGTGCCAGCAGTAAGGACGGACACAATCAGCCCCAGCATTTT. Translated: CASSKDGHNQPQHF. The chain couples TRBV6-6 to TRBJ1-5; TRBD1 is a possible D gene (5 bases). The V gene's germline CDR1 is MNHNY and CDR2 SVGAGI (reference sequence). The CDR3 is 14 residues long. V was clipped by 5 bases and J by 3 bases, with 11 bases between them.

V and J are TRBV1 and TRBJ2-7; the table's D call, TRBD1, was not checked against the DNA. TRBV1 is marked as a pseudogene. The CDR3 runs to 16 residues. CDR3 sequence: CTSSQERDRLSGEQYF. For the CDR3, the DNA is TGCACCAGCAGCCAAGAACGGGACAGGCTCTCGGGGGAGCAGTACTTC.

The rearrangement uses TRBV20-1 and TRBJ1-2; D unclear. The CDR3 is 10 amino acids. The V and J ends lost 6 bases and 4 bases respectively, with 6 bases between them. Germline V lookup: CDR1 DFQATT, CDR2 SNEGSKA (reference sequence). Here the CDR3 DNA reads TGCAGTGCCACTGCCTATGGCTACACCTTC. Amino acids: CSATAYGYTF.

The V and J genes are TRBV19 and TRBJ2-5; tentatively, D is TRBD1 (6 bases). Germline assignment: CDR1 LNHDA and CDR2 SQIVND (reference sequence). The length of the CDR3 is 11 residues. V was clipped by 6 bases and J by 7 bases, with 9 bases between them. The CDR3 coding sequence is TGTGCCAGTAGGCTACAGGGGACCCAGTACTTC. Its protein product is CASRLQGTQYF.

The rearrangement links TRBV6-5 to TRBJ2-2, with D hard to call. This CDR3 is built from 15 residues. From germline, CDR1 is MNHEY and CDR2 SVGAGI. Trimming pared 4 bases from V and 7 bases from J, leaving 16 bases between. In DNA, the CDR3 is TGTGCCAGCAGTTTAGGTCATACGGGTCACGGGGAGCTGTTTTTT. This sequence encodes CASSLGHTGHGELFF.

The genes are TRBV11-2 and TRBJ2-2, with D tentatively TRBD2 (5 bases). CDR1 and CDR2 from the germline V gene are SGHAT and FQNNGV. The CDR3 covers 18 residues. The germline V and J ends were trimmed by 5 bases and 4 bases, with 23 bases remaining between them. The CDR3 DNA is TGTGCCAGCAGCCCACCCTGGTCCACCTATCGGGGCACCGGGGAGCTGTTTTTT. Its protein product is CASSPPWSTYRGTGELFF.

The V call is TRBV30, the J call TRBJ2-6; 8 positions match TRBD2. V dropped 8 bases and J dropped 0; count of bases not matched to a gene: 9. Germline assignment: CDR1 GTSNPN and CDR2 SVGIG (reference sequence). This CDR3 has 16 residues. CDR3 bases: TGTGCCCGGGGGGGACAATTCATCTCTGGGGCCAACGTCCTGACTTTC. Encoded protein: CARGGQFISGANVLTF.

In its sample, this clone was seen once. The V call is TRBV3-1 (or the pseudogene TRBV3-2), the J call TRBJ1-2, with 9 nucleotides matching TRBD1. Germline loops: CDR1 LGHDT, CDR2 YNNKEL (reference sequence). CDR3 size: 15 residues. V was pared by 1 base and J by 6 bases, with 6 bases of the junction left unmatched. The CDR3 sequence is CASSQAGTGFHGYTF. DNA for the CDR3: TGTGCCAGCAGCCAAGCCGGGACAGGGTTTCATGGCTACACCTTC.

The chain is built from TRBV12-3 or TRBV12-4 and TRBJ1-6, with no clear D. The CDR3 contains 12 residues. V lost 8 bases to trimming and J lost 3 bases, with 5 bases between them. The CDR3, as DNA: TGTGCCAGCTCTTACTATAATTCACCCCTCCACTTT. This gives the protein CASSYYNSPLHF.

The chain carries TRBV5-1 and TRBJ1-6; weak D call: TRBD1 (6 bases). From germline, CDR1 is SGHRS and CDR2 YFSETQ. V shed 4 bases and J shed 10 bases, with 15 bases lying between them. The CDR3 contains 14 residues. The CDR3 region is CASSAGQTESPLHF. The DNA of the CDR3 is TGCGCCAGCAGCGCGGGACAAACGGAATCACCCCTCCACTTT.

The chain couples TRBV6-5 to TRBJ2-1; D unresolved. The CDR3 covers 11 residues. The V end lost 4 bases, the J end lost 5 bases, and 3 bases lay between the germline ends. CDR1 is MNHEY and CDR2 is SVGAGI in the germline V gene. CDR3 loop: CASSLHNEQFF. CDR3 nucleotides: TGTGCCAGCAGTTTACACAATGAGCAGTTCTTC.

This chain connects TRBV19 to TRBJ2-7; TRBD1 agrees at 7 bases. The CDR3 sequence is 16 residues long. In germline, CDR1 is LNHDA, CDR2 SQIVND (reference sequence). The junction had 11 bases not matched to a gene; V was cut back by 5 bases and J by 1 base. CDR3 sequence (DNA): TGTGCCAGTAGTGTACGAACAGGGGTGTCGTCCTACGAGCAGTACTTC. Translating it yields CASSVRTGVSSYEQYF.

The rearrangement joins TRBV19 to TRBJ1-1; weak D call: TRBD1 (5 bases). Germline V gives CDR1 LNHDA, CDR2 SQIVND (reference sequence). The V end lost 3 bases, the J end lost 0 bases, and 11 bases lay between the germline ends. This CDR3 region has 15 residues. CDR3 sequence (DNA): TGTGCCAGTAGTATGAGGGGACTCGTGAACACTGAAGCTTTCTTT. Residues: CASSMRGLVNTEAFF.

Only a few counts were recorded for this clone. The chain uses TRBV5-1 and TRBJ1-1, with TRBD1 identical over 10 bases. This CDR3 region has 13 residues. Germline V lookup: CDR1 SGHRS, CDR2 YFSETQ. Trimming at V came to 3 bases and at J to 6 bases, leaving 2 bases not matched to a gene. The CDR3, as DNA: TGCGCCAGCAGCTCAGGACAGGGGGCTGAAGCTTTCTTT. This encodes CASSSGQGAEAFF.

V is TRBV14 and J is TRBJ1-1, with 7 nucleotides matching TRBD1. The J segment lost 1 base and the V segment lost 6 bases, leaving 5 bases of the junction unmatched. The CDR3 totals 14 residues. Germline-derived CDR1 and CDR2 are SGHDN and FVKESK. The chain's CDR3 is CASSLGGWNTEAFF. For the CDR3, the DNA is TGTGCCAGCAGTCTAGGGGGCTGGAACACTGAAGCTTTCTTT.

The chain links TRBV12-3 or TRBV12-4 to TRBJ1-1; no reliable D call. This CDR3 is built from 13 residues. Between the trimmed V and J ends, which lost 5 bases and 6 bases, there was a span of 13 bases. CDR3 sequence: CASSPGLTPEAFF. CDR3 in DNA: TGTGCCAGCAGTCCGGGCCTAACCCCTGAAGCTTTCTTT.

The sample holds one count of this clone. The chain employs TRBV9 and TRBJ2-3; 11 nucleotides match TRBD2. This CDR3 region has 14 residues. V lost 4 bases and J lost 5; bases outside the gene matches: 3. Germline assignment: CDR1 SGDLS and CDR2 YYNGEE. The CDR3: CASSSGTSGDTQYF. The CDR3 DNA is TGTGCCAGCAGCTCCGGGACTAGCGGAGATACGCAGTATTTT.

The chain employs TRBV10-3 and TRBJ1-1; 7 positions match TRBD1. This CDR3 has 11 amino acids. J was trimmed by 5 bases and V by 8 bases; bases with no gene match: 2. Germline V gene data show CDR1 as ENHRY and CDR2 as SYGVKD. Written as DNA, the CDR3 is TGTGCCATCGCAGGGGGAACTGAAGCTTTCTTT. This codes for CAIAGGTEAFF.

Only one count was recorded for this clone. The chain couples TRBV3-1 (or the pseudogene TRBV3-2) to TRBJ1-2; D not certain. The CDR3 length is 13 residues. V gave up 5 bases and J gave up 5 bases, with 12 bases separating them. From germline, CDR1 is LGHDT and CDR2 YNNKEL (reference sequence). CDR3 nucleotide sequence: TGTGCCAGCAGCACCAAGGGAGCTTATGGCTACACCTTC. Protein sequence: CASSTKGAYGYTF.

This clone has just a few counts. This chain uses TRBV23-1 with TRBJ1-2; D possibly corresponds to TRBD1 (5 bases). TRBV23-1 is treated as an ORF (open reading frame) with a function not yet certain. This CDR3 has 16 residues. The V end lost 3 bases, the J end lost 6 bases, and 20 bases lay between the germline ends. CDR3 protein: CASSQQQDPKPNGYTF. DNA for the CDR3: TGCGCCAGCAGTCAGCAACAGGATCCCAAGCCCAATGGCTACACCTTC.

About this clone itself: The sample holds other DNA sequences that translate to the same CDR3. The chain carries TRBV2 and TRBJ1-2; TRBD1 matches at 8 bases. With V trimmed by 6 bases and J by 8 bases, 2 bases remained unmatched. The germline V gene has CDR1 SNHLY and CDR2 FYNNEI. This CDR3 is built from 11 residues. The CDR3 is CASRGQEGYTF. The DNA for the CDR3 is TGTGCCAGCAGGGGACAGGAGGGCTACACCTTC.